The following is a T cell receptor (beta chain) sequence with its context. As yet, its antigen is unknown. This sample was included in a study of OX40 agonist ivuxolimab in advanced cancers. Overall study context: Ivuxolimab, an antibody acting as an agonist of OX40 (CD134), was used to treat patients. The study, taken as a whole, reports: Among the nonresponders, some also had low normalized T-cell clonal expansion.

Data came from immunoSEQ multiplex PCR; TCRdb stores just in-frame clones and leaves some out. The sample holds approximately 58,000 clones, about four fifths seen once. Deletions cut 2 bases from V and 5 bases from J, with 7 bases between. Looked up from germline, CDR1 is MDHEN and CDR2 is SYDVKM. The CDR3 has 12 amino acids. The chain uses TRBV28 and TRBJ2-7; no clear D gene. Sequences were derived from CD4+ or CD8+ T cells sorted from blood, sampled in a trial of the OX40 agonist ivuxolimab. The source of this sequence is an adult with an advanced solid tumor such as melanoma, head and neck, liver or kidney cancer. CDR3 region: CASSLIPDEQYF. In DNA form, the CDR3 reads TGTGCCAGCAGTTTAATCCCAGACGAGCAGTACTTC. Full variable domain (rest looked up from reference TRBV28 and TRBJ2-7): DVKVTQSSRYLVKRTGEKVFLECVQDMDHENMFWYRQDPGLGLRLIYFSYDVKMKEKGDIPEGYSVSREKKERFSLILESASTNQTSMYLCASSLIPDEQYFGPGTRLTVT.